This T cell receptor beta chain was obtained from a study of CD8+ T cells in alopecia areata. As to this clone: What it binds is not known.

Sampling of alopecia areata patients yielded lesional scalp punch biopsies as well as peripheral blood. Study-level points and caveats: Shared TCR sequences were less clear between patients than in mice, possibly partly from HLA diversity.

Isolated RNA was reverse transcribed into cDNA used as the sequencing template. Sequencing was performed with immunoSEQ multiplex PCR; in TCRdb, only in-frame clones are kept and a portion is missing. The sample carries 30,000 to 35,000 clones, approximately 58% recorded once. The CDR3 is made up of 14 amino acids. Germline V gene lookup returns CDR1 SEHNR and CDR2 FQNEAQ (reference sequence). V lost 7 bases and J 4 bases, leaving 17 bases between the germline ends. This receptor was obtained from a human donor with alopecia areata. Sequenced: NKG2D-high CD8+ T cells sorted from blood. V gene TRBV7-9 combines with J gene TRBJ2-7; D perhaps matches TRBD1 (6 bases). CDR3 residues: CASTSGQGLYEQYF. CDR3 nucleotides: TGTGCCAGCACCTCAGGTCAGGGGCTATACGAGCAGTACTTC.